A single sample gave rise to the 27 T cell receptor beta chains below, sequenced in a study of CD8+CD57+ T cells in acquired aplastic anemia. Using genomic DNA as the template, TCR beta VDJ and CDR3 profiling was carried out. TCRdb fed the reads into MiXCR, producing one record per CDR3 protein. The data contain 95,000 to 150,000 distinct CDR3 sequences, approximately 36% of them singletons. The authors sequenced patients whose flow cytometry had shown CD8+CD57+ cell expansion. Input material: sorted CD4+, CD8+, or CD8+CD57+ T cells (not recorded which) from PBMCs. Source of these receptors: a human donor with aplastic anemia.

For the CDR3, the DNA is TGTGCCACCAGCGGGCGGAACTATGGCTACACCTTC. Residues: CATSGRNYGYTF. The V and J genes are TRBV15 and TRBJ1-2; D is uncertain. CDR1 and CDR2 from the germline V gene are LNHNV and YYDKDF (reference sequence). Trimming took 5 bases from V and 2 from J, leaving 6 bases between them. This CDR3 contains 12 residues.

This clonotype was seen repeatedly, ten times or more. V gene TRBV5-1 combines with J gene TRBJ2-3; 10 nucleotides agree with TRBD2. This CDR3 is built from 16 residues. V trimming: 6 bases; J trimming: 7 bases; junction bases outside the gene matches: 14. Germline CDR1 SGHRS, CDR2 YFSETQ. CDR3 residues: CASTPGLAVEGNTQYF. The CDR3 bases are TGCGCCAGCACTCCAGGACTAGCGGTGGAAGGAAATACGCAGTATTTT. The full variable domain, its missing parts supplied by reference TRBV5-1 and TRBJ2-3, is KAGVTQTPRYLIKTRGQQVTLSCSPISGHRSVSWYQQTPGQGLQFLFEYFSETQRNKGNFPGRFSGRQFSNSRSEMNVSTLELGDSALYLCASTPGLAVEGNTQYFGPGTRLTVL.

This clonotype has just a few counts. The chain carries TRBV3-1 and TRBJ1-1; no clear D gene. The CDR3 has 13 residues. Per germline, CDR1 LGHDT and CDR2 YNNKEL (reference sequence). The V end was cut by 5 bases, the J end by 3 bases, with 10 bases between. Written as DNA, the CDR3 is TGTGCCAGCAGCAGCAGTGGGCACACTGAAGCTTTCTTT. It codes for CASSSSGHTEAFF.

The CDR3 region has the DNA TGTGCCAGCAGCGGGACATCCTATGGCTACACCTTC. Encoded protein: CASSGTSYGYTF. The chain couples TRBV25-1 to TRBJ1-2, with D tentatively TRBD1 (6 bases). CDR3 length: 12 amino acids. The ends were cut back, 6 bases at V and 4 bases at J, with 9 bases in the middle. Per the germline V gene, CDR1 is MGHDK and CDR2 is SYGVNS.

Comment on this clonotype: One end of the junction is discordant with germline, which a read error may explain. This sequence joins TRBV12-3 or TRBV12-4 and TRBJ2-2, with D possibly called TRBD1 or TRBD2 (6 bases each). The CDR3 runs to 16 residues. CDR3 in amino acids: CASSLITGMSGGELSF. DNA for the CDR3: TGTGCCAGCAGTTTAATAACAGGGATGAGTGGCGGGGAGCTGTCTTTT.

The CDR3 loop is CASSLRGGRSVDTQYF. The CDR3 DNA follows: TGTGCCAGTAGCCTGAGGGGCGGGAGAAGTGTAGATACGCAGTATTTT. This chain uses TRBV19 with TRBJ2-3; TRBD2 matches at 7 bases. V dropped 6 bases and J dropped 5; count of bases not matched to a gene: 14. The CDR3 is 16 amino acids. Germline loops: CDR1 LNHDA, CDR2 SQIVND (reference sequence).

Comment on this clonotype: A much larger clone is a single base away; this may be a read error. The J gene is TRBJ1-2, the V gene TRBV28, with 7 bases identical to TRBD1. The CDR3 runs 16 residues. Germline CDR1 reads MDHEN; CDR2 reads SYDVKM. The CDR3 protein is CAGSPLWGDSNYGYTF. CDR3 coding DNA: TGTGCCGGCAGTCCCCTATGGGGGGACAGTAACTATGGCTACACCTTC.

This clonotype was observed at least ten times. The V and J genes are TRBV20-1 and TRBJ1-1; D possibly corresponds to TRBD1 (5 bases). Germline V CDR1 and CDR2: DFQATT, SNEGSKA (reference sequence). This CDR3 has 14 residues. V shed 4 bases and J shed 0 bases, with 12 bases lying between them. In DNA, the CDR3 is TGCAGTGCTATCCCAGGCAGGGTGAACACTGAAGCTTTCTTT. Translation gives CSAIPGRVNTEAFF.

This clonotype was observed at least ten times. The chain couples TRBV5-8 to TRBJ2-7, with 11 bases matching TRBD1. In germline, CDR1 is SGHTS, CDR2 YDEGEE. There are 15 residues in the CDR3. Trimming removed 4 bases from V and 4 bases from J; junction bases left unmatched: 7. In nucleotides, the CDR3 is TGTGCCAGCAGCCGATTGGGGGACAGGGGGTACGAGCAGTACTTC. Translation: CASSRLGDRGYEQYF.

This clonotype came up many times. The chain carries TRBV7-9 and TRBJ2-2; perhaps TRBD1 as D (5 bases). The CDR3 contains 13 residues. The germline V and J ends were trimmed by 6 bases and 5 bases, with 10 bases remaining between them. Germline CDR1 is SEHNR and CDR2 is FQNEAQ (reference sequence). The CDR3 DNA reads TGTGCCAGCAGGACGACAGAAACCGGGGAGCTGTTTTTT. It translates to CASRTTETGELFF.

The count of this clonotype is one. The chain is built from TRBV15 and TRBJ2-1; the D gene is possibly TRBD1 (5 bases). V lost 1 base to trimming and J lost 1 base, with 14 bases between them. This CDR3 is 17 amino acids long. Germline-derived CDR1 and CDR2 are LNHNV and YYDKDF (reference sequence). CDR3 DNA: TGTGCCACCAGCAGAGCGTTTTCAGGGCTTTCCTACAATGAGCAGTTCTTC. This translates into CATSRAFSGLSYNEQFF. The full variable domain, in which reference TRBV15 and TRBJ2-1 provide the parts outside the CDR3, is DAMVIQNPRYQVTQFGKPVTLSCSQTLNHNVMYWYQQKSSQAPKLLFHYYDKDFNNEADTPDNFQSRRPNTSFCFLDIRSPGLGDTAMYLCATSRAFSGLSYNEQFFGPGTRLTVL.

The chain uses TRBV15 and TRBJ1-2; D remains ambiguous. With 5 bases removed from V and 5 bases from J, the gap between germline ends came to 15 bases. This CDR3 region has 14 residues. Germline-derived CDR1 and CDR2 are LNHNV and YYDKDF (reference sequence). CDR3 protein: CATSQGPDSYGYTF. The CDR3, as DNA: TGTGCCACCAGCCAAGGGCCAGATTCATATGGCTACACCTTC.

The sample holds many counts of this clonotype. V usage is TRBV29-1 and J usage is TRBJ2-6; D call uncertain. The CDR3 is 13 residues long. Germline V gene lookup returns CDR1 SQVTM and CDR2 ANQGSEA. V lost 7 bases, J lost 0 bases, and 7 bases lay in between. DNA for the CDR3: TGCAGCGCTATAACCTCTGGGGCCAACGTCCTGACTTTC. This sequence encodes CSAITSGANVLTF. The full variable domain, its missing parts supplied by reference TRBV29-1 and TRBJ2-6, is SAVISQKPSRDICQRGTSLTIQCQVDSQVTMMFWYRQQPGQSLTLIATANQGSEATYESGFVIDKFPISRPNLTFSTLTVSNMSPEDSSIYLCSAITSGANVLTFGAGSRLTVL.

This clonotype was counted at least ten times. The CDR3 coding sequence is TGTGCCAGCAGTTCTTACAGGGATAATTCACCCCTCCACTTT. This gives the protein CASSSYRDNSPLHF. This chain links TRBV11-1 with TRBJ1-6; weak D call: TRBD1 (6 bases). Germline V gene lookup returns CDR1 SGHAT and CDR2 FQDESV (reference sequence). Trimming took off 6 bases at V and 5 bases at J, with 11 bases between the two ends. This CDR3 spans 14 amino acids.

This clonotype appeared many times. The rearrangement uses TRBV6-2 or TRBV6-3 and TRBJ2-1; tentatively, D is TRBD1 (5 bases). The CDR3 runs 13 residues. The V gene lost 4 bases and the J gene lost 12 bases, with 16 bases spanning the gap. CDR1 is MNHEY and CDR2 is SVGEGT in the germline V gene. The CDR3: CASSSPGRPGQFF. The CDR3 region has the DNA TGTGCCAGCAGTTCTCCAGGGCGACCGGGGCAGTTCTTC.

This clonotype was detected many times. The V gene is TRBV20-1, the J gene TRBJ1-2; TRBD1 is a possible D gene (5 bases). The CDR3 runs to 16 residues. Trimming removed 0 bases at V and 3 bases at J, with 17 bases between. Germline V gene lookup returns CDR1 DFQATT and CDR2 SNEGSKA (reference sequence). CDR3 nucleotides: TGCAGTGCTAGAGACCGAGGGGTTCTCCCTTACTATGGCTACACCTTC. This gives the protein CSARDRGVLPYYGYTF.

At least ten counts were recorded for this clonotype. The rearrangement links TRBV5-1 to TRBJ2-2; perhaps TRBD2 as D (5 bases). With 0 bases removed from V and 7 bases from J, the gap between germline ends came to 10 bases. The CDR3 has 14 residues. CDR1 and CDR2 from the germline V gene are SGHRS and YFSETQ. The CDR3 nucleotides read TGCGCCAGCAGCTTGGGACGGGGTATCGGGGAGCTGTTTTTT. Encoded protein: CASSLGRGIGELFF.

This clonotype was counted ten times or more. The chain joins TRBV4-1 to TRBJ1-2; 8 nucleotides agree with TRBD1. The CDR3 spans 18 residues. V was clipped by 0 bases and J by 4 bases; unmatched bases: 13. Per germline, CDR1 MGHRA and CDR2 YSYEKL. The CDR3 protein is CASSQDPGQVTKGYGYTF. The DNA for the CDR3 is TGCGCCAGCAGCCAAGACCCGGGACAGGTCACAAAGGGCTATGGCTACACCTTC.

The V gene is TRBV29-1, the J gene TRBJ2-6; no reliable D call. The CDR3 contains 15 residues. Germline CDR1 and CDR2: SQVTM and ANQGSEA. V was clipped by 5 bases and J by 0 bases, with 11 bases between them. CDR3 sequence: CSVKMGGSGANVLTF. CDR3 nucleotide sequence: TGCAGCGTTAAAATGGGCGGCTCTGGGGCCAACGTCCTGACTTTC.

In its sample, this clonotype was seen a few times. The chain is built from TRBV29-1 and TRBJ2-7, with 7 bases identical to TRBD1. Germline V gene lookup returns CDR1 SQVTM and CDR2 ANQGSEA. The CDR3 loop spans 13 amino acids. The J segment lost 0 bases and the V segment lost 7 bases, leaving 6 bases of the junction unmatched. CDR3 sequence: CSARQGSSYEQYF. CDR3 sequence (DNA): TGCAGCGCAAGACAGGGTAGCTCCTACGAGCAGTACTTC.

Regarding this clonotype: A much larger clone differs by one base, so this may be a read error. The chain links TRBV19 to TRBJ1-1; no firm D call. Deletions cut 4 bases from V and 3 bases from J, with 6 bases between. This CDR3 spans 12 amino acids. Germline CDR1 LNHDA, CDR2 SQIVND (reference sequence). Here the CDR3 DNA reads TGTGCCAGTAGTAGGCGGGACACTGAAGCTTTCTTT. Encoded protein: CASSRRDTEAFF.

Ten or more counts support this clonotype. This sequence joins TRBV7-6 and TRBJ2-1; 14 bases line up with TRBD2. This CDR3 region has 13 residues. Germline V gene data show CDR1 as SGHVS and CDR2 as FNYEAQ. V was pared by 8 bases and J by 9 bases, with 3 bases of the junction left unmatched. DNA of the CDR3: TGTGCCAGCGGTGGACTAGCGGGGGGTGAGCAGTTCTTC. Amino acids: CASGGLAGGEQFF.

V gene TRBV13 combines with J gene TRBJ2-3, with D unclear. CDR3 size: 16 residues. Germline assignment: CDR1 PRHDT and CDR2 FYEKMQ (reference sequence). Trimming shortened V by 4 bases and J by 2 bases, and 16 bases separated the two germline ends. For the CDR3, the DNA is TGTGCCAGCAGCTCCCCCTCATTGGTGGCCACAGATACGCAGTATTTT. Translation: CASSSPSLVATDTQYF. Complete variable domain (other parts from reference TRBV13 and TRBJ2-3): AAGVIQSPRHLIKEKRETATLKCYPIPRHDTVYWYQQGPGQDPQFLISFYEKMQSDKGSIPDRFSAQQFSDYHSELNMSSLELGDSALYFCASSSPSLVATDTQYFGPGTRLTVL.

This clonotype was found a few times. The V call is TRBV6-2 or TRBV6-3, the J call TRBJ1-2; 8 nucleotides agree with TRBD1. CDR3 length: 18 amino acids. Germline V CDR1 and CDR2: MNHEY, SVGEGT. Trimming at V came to 0 bases and at J to 6 bases, leaving 15 bases not matched to a gene. For the CDR3, the DNA is TGTGCCAGCAGTTACTCGAACGGCCAGGGGGCAACTCCGGATGGCTACACCTTC. Translation: CASSYSNGQGATPDGYTF.

CDR3 nucleotides: TGTGCCAGCACTTACAGGGGTCGACGGCATAATGAAAAACTGTTTTTT. Protein sequence: CASTYRGRRHNEKLFF. The V and J genes are TRBV5-6 and TRBJ1-4, with 7 bases matching TRBD1. CDR1 and CDR2 from the germline V gene are SGHDT and YYEEEE. The trim removed 6 bases at V and 4 bases at J, leaving 12 bases unmatched. The CDR3 sequence is 16 residues long.

In regard to this clonotype: The junction departs from the called germline gene at one end, perhaps through a read error. This rearrangement joins TRBV6-5 to TRBJ2-3; 8 bases align to TRBD2. The CDR3 length is 16 residues. CDR1 and CDR2 (germline): MNHEY, SVGAGI. DNA for the CDR3: TGTGCCAGCAGTTACGGCCAGCGGGGGTACACAGATACGCGGTATTTT. Its protein product is CASSYGQRGYTDTRYF.

This clonotype was counted ten times or more. The chain joins TRBV2 to TRBJ1-2, with unresolved D. CDR3 length equals 13 residues. The germline V and J ends were trimmed by 1 base and 8 bases, with 11 bases remaining between them. Germline CDR1 reads SNHLY; CDR2 reads FYNNEI. CDR3 sequence (DNA): TGTGCCAGCAGTGAAGGGCCGAAGCAGGGCTACACCTTC. Protein sequence: CASSEGPKQGYTF.